This T cell receptor (beta chain) was captured in a study of metastatic and nonmetastatic thyroid tumors. Turning to the study itself: It was across blood and tumor or nodule tissue from malignant and benign thyroid patients that repertoires were compared.

TCRdb used MiXCR to call clones anew from the PCR reads. The profile shows 35,000 to 50,000 clones, around 17% of them singletons. General study results and limits: Benign nodules were reported to have significantly lower TCR beta diversity than malignant thyroid tumors, in blood and tumor.

Patients had received no treatment of any kind before thyroid surgery. V shed 2 bases, J shed 3 bases, and the junction held 7 bases outside the gene matches. This CDR3 has 15 amino acids. Germline V gives CDR1 MNHEY, CDR2 SVGEGT. This clone was seen ten or more times. What it binds is not known. This TCR was sampled from a female donor with papillary thyroid cancer or a benign thyroid nodule (not recorded which). Some clones in this sample may be carry-over from other donors' samples. The chain joins TRBV6-2 or TRBV6-3 to TRBJ2-7; TRBD1 matches 7 bases. Sequenced input: tumor tissue. CDR3 nucleotides: TGTGCCAGCAGTTACCAGGGACAGTGGAGCTACGAGCAGTACTTC. This encodes CASSYQGQWSYEQYF.